These 26 T cell receptor beta chains were sequenced from one sample in a study of cytomegalovirus exposure and HLA in healthy donors. The data were produced by immunoSEQ multiplex PCR, yet TCRdb's version contains in-frame clones alone and is incomplete. The data contain over 110,000 clones, about 88% of them seen just once; the ten biggest clones take up roughly 9%. Sequencing was carried out using PBMCs. The receptors come from a man aged 18 to 30 in good health and CMV-seropositive.

This clone was picked up a small number of times. The chain combines TRBV10-2 with TRBJ2-3; TRBD2 aligns across 12 bases. Germline CDR1 reads WSHSY; CDR2 reads SAAADI. The CDR3 has 14 residues. J was trimmed by 5 bases and V by 8 bases; bases with no gene match: 5. Here the CDR3 DNA reads TGCGCCAGCTTGACTAGCGGGGGTGGAGATACGCAGTATTTT. Translation: CASLTSGGGDTQYF.

The genes are TRBV14 and TRBJ1-2; 9 nucleotides match TRBD1. CDR1 is SGHDN, CDR2 FVKESK, per germline. With 4 bases clipped from V and 6 bases from J, the junction kept 6 bases outside the gene matches. The CDR3 has 14 amino acids. CDR3 residues: CASSLLQGADGYTF. The CDR3 DNA is TGTGCCAGCAGCCTGCTACAGGGGGCGGATGGCTACACCTTC. The whole variable domain, filled in from reference TRBV14 and TRBJ1-2, reads EAGVTQFPSHSVIEKGQTVTLRCDPISGHDNLYWYRRVMGKEIKFLLHFVKESKQDESGMPNNRFLAERTGGTYSTLKVQPAELEDSGVYFCASSLLQGADGYTFGSGTRLTVV.

The J gene is TRBJ1-5, the V gene TRBV18, with a tentative D call TRBD1 (5 bases). Trimming stripped 1 base from V and 8 bases from J, with 15 bases between. Germline V CDR1 and CDR2: KGHSH, LQKENI. The CDR3 has 15 amino acids. The CDR3, as DNA: TGTGCCAGCTCACCACGGTCGGCAGGAGGGGAGCCCCAGCATTTT. Protein product: CASSPRSAGGEPQHF.

This clone has at least ten counts. The CDR3 coding sequence is TGTGCCAGCAGTTCCAAGACAGACTACAATGAGCAGTTCTTC. Its protein product is CASSSKTDYNEQFF. The V gene is TRBV6-5, the J gene TRBJ2-1; a weak D match, TRBD1 (5 bases). The CDR3 is 14 residues long. V was trimmed by 4 bases and J by 3 bases, leaving 10 bases between them. CDR1 and CDR2 (germline): MNHEY, SVGAGI.

V gene TRBV29-1 combines with J gene TRBJ2-2, with a tentative D call TRBD1 (5 bases). The CDR3 sequence is 12 residues long. Germline lookup yields CDR1 SQVTM and CDR2 ANQGSEA. Trimming shortened V by 5 bases and J by 8 bases, and 12 bases separated the two germline ends. The CDR3 loop reads CSVPDRSGELFF. The CDR3 DNA reads as TGCAGCGTTCCTGACAGATCTGGGGAGCTGTTTTTT.

This clone was recorded once. The chain recombines TRBV28 with TRBJ1-4; D is uncertain. Germline V gives CDR1 MDHEN, CDR2 SYDVKM. The CDR3 has 12 residues. Trimming cost V 1 base and J 11 bases, with 8 bases left between them. The CDR3 is CASSLLFGKLFF. CDR3 nucleotides: TGTGCCAGCAGTTTATTATTCGGGAAACTGTTTTTT. Full variable domain (outside the CDR3, taken from reference TRBV28 and TRBJ1-4): DVKVTQSSRYLVKRTGEKVFLECVQDMDHENMFWYRQDPGLGLRLIYFSYDVKMKEKGDIPEGYSVSREKKERFSLILESASTNQTSMYLCASSLLFGKLFFGSGTQLSVL.

V and J are TRBV15 and TRBJ2-2, with D perhaps TRBD1 (6 bases). Germline values: CDR1 LNHNV, CDR2 YYDKDF (reference sequence). The CDR3 length is 14 residues. V was shortened by 9 bases and J by 6 bases, with 17 bases between the two germline ends. The CDR3 spells CATSPGDGAGELFF. Here the CDR3 DNA reads TGTGCCACTTCTCCAGGGGACGGGGCCGGGGAGCTGTTTTTT.

This chain connects TRBV7-8 to TRBJ2-2; 7 bases agree with TRBD1. V lost 5 bases and J lost 0; bases outside the gene matches: 6. This CDR3 has 16 residues. Germline-derived CDR1 and CDR2 are SGHVS and FQNEAQ. The CDR3 DNA sequence: TGTGCCAGCAGCCCAAACAGGGGATCGAACACCGGGGAGCTGTTTTTT. Translation: CASSPNRGSNTGELFF.

The V and J genes are TRBV27 and TRBJ1-1; the match to TRBD1 covers 7 bases. V dropped 4 bases and J dropped 5; count of bases not matched to a gene: 10. The CDR3 consists of 15 residues. Germline lookup yields CDR1 MNHEY and CDR2 SMNVEV (reference sequence). CDR3 region: CASSSRQGGHTEAFF. DNA for the CDR3: TGTGCCAGCAGTTCACGACAGGGAGGTCATACTGAAGCTTTCTTT.

The chain employs TRBV5-1 and TRBJ1-4, with D possibly TRBD1 on 5 matching bases. Trimming pared 8 bases from V and 0 bases from J, leaving 11 bases between. Germline V CDR1 and CDR2: SGHRS, YFSETQ. This CDR3 comprises 14 residues. The CDR3 DNA is TGCGCCAGTTTTCCACAGGCAACTAATGAAAAACTGTTTTTT. It is translated as CASFPQATNEKLFF.

The V gene is TRBV5-1, the J gene TRBJ1-1, with TRBD1 matching over 11 bases. V lost 0 bases and J lost 7; bases outside the gene matches: 5. The CDR3 sequence is 15 residues long. From germline, CDR1 is SGHRS and CDR2 YFSETQ. CDR3 nucleotide sequence: TGCGCCAGCAGCTTGGGGACAGGGGGCATGGTTGAAGCTTTCTTT. Its translation is CASSLGTGGMVEAFF.

This clone was recorded a few times. J is TRBJ1-1 and V is TRBV2; the match to TRBD1 covers 8 bases. V was clipped by 5 bases and J by 4 bases; unmatched bases: 3. The CDR3 runs 13 residues. Germline assignment: CDR1 SNHLY and CDR2 FYNNEI. CDR3 nucleotides: TGTGCCAGCAGTAGACAGGGGAGCACTGAAGCTTTCTTT. Amino acid sequence: CASSRQGSTEAFF.

The J gene is TRBJ2-5, the V gene TRBV7-8; TRBD2 aligns across 11 bases. This CDR3 region has 16 residues. With 4 bases clipped from V and 3 bases from J, the junction kept 7 bases outside the gene matches. Germline CDR1 and CDR2: SGHVS and FQNEAQ. This CDR3 is CASSYQSLAGEETQYF. For the CDR3, the DNA is TGTGCCAGCAGCTATCAGTCACTAGCGGGGGAAGAGACCCAGTACTTC.

The chain has TRBV6-1 and TRBJ2-7, with D perhaps TRBD2 (6 bases). Germline assignment: CDR1 MNHNS and CDR2 SASEGT. With 6 bases removed from V and 0 bases from J, the gap between germline ends came to 12 bases. CDR3 length equals 14 residues. CDR3 protein: CASRNSGNSYEQYF. CDR3 nucleotides: TGTGCCAGCAGAAATAGCGGAAACTCCTACGAGCAGTACTTC.

V is TRBV2 and J is TRBJ2-1; D might be TRBD2 (6 bases). CDR3 length: 13 residues. V was clipped by 8 bases and J by 0 bases, with 8 bases between them. Germline V gives CDR1 SNHLY, CDR2 FYNNEI. For the CDR3, the DNA is TGTGCCAGCGTGGAGGGCTCCTACAATGAGCAGTTCTTC. Amino acids: CASVEGSYNEQFF. Full variable domain (rest looked up from reference TRBV2 and TRBJ2-1): EPEVTQTPSHQVTQMGQEVILRCVPISNHLYFYWYRQILGQKVEFLVSFYNNEISEKSEIFDDQFSVERPDGSNFTLKIRSTKLEDSAMYFCASVEGSYNEQFFGPGTRLTVL.

This clone has only one observation. The V call is TRBV2, the J call TRBJ1-1; 7 positions agree with TRBD1. CDR3 length equals 15 residues. CDR1 and CDR2 (germline): SNHLY, FYNNEI. The trim removed 1 base at V and 4 bases at J, leaving 6 bases unmatched. CDR3 in amino acids: CASSEDRGRGTEAFF. CDR3 sequence (DNA): TGTGCCAGCAGTGAAGACAGGGGTCGGGGCACTGAAGCTTTCTTT. Full variable domain (outside the CDR3, taken from reference TRBV2 and TRBJ1-1): EPEVTQTPSHQVTQMGQEVILRCVPISNHLYFYWYRQILGQKVEFLVSFYNNEISEKSEIFDDQFSVERPDGSNFTLKIRSTKLEDSAMYFCASSEDRGRGTEAFFGQGTRLTVV.

The chain combines TRBV13 with TRBJ1-2, with D possibly matching TRBD1 (6 bases). The length of the CDR3 is 14 residues. The V gene lost 4 bases and the J gene lost 8 bases, with 17 bases spanning the gap. Germline values: CDR1 PRHDT, CDR2 FYEKMQ (reference sequence). The chain's CDR3 is CASSSWTVPRGYTF. The CDR3 DNA follows: TGTGCCAGCAGCTCCTGGACAGTCCCTAGGGGCTACACCTTC.

DNA of the CDR3: TGTGCCAGCTCACCACGGCAGGGGGCCTACGAGCAGTACTTC. Encoded protein: CASSPRQGAYEQYF. The rearrangement links TRBV18 to TRBJ2-7; 7 nucleotides agree with TRBD1. CDR1 KGHSH and CDR2 LQKENI come from the germline V gene. With V trimmed by 1 base and J by 2 bases, 2 bases remained unmatched. The CDR3 covers 14 residues.

V and J are TRBV10-1 and TRBJ2-5; 9 bases are shared with TRBD2. Germline assignment: CDR1 WNHNN and CDR2 SYGVQD (reference sequence). The CDR3 is 16 amino acids. The V segment lost 3 bases and the J segment 5 bases; nucleotides outside the gene matches: 10. CDR3 nucleotide sequence: TGCGCCAGCAGTGATTCTGCAGCGGGGGGCCGGGAGACCCAGTACTTC. It is translated as CASSDSAAGGRETQYF.

The chain carries TRBV4-1 and TRBJ2-7; TRBD2 might be the D (6 bases). Germline CDR1 reads MGHRA; CDR2 reads YSYEKL. The CDR3 spans 16 residues. V lost 3 bases and J 0 bases, leaving 15 bases between the germline ends. CDR3 nucleotides: TGCGCCAGCAGCCACCGTGGCGGGGACTTCTCCTACGAGCAGTACTTC. The encoded protein is CASSHRGGDFSYEQYF.

J is TRBJ2-2 and V is TRBV6-5, with D unresolved. Looked up from germline, CDR1 is MNHEY and CDR2 is SVGAGI. V lost 0 bases to trimming and J lost 1 base, with 6 bases between them. This CDR3 has 15 amino acids. CDR3 in DNA: TGTGCCAGCAGTTACTCTAGAAGGAACACCGGGGAGCTGTTTTTT. This sequence encodes CASSYSRRNTGELFF.

The gene calls are TRBV7-9 and TRBJ1-1, with 7 bases aligning to TRBD1. V gave up 5 bases and J gave up 2 bases; unmatched junction bases: 5. Germline V gives CDR1 SEHNR, CDR2 FQNEAQ (reference sequence). The CDR3 has 14 amino acids. Here the CDR3 reads CASSLGTVNTEAFF. CDR3 nucleotide sequence: TGTGCCAGCAGCCTAGGGACAGTTAACACTGAAGCTTTCTTT.

This chain links TRBV2 with TRBJ2-7; tentatively, D is TRBD1 (6 bases). The ends were cut back, 6 bases at V and 4 bases at J, with 19 bases in the middle. This CDR3 has 15 amino acids. Germline values: CDR1 SNHLY, CDR2 FYNNEI. CDR3 amino acids: CASRKRDTSRYEQYF. In nucleotides, the CDR3 is TGTGCCAGCAGGAAAAGGGACACTTCGAGGTACGAGCAGTACTTC.

The chain recombines TRBV10-3 with TRBJ1-1; 9 nucleotides line up with TRBD1. The CDR3 totals 15 residues. Germline CDR1 ENHRY, CDR2 SYGVKD. V trimming: 0 bases; J trimming: 4 bases; junction bases outside the gene matches: 3. The CDR3 here is CAISESRQGGTEAFF. CDR3 DNA sequence: TGTGCCATCAGTGAGTCGCGACAGGGGGGCACTGAAGCTTTCTTT.

This sequence joins TRBV5-1 and TRBJ1-2; TRBD1 matches 10 bases. From germline, CDR1 is SGHRS and CDR2 YFSETQ. Trimming took 2 bases from V and 7 from J; bases not matched to a gene: 8. The CDR3 covers 15 residues. The CDR3: CASSFTGTGESGYTF. CDR3 DNA: TGCGCCAGCAGCTTTACCGGGACAGGGGAATCTGGCTACACCTTC.

The CDR3: CASSLATGTDTQYF. The CDR3 DNA follows: TGTGCCAGCAGCTTAGCGACAGGCACAGATACGCAGTATTTT. The V call is TRBV7-2, the J call TRBJ2-3; D perhaps matches TRBD1 (5 bases). Trimming stripped 0 bases from V and 1 base from J, with 5 bases between. Germline values: CDR1 SGHTA, CDR2 FQGNSA. The CDR3 is 14 residues long.